These 13 T cell receptor beta chains were sequenced from one sample in a study of shared clonotypes between healthy human individuals. Assay: immunoSEQ multiplex PCR; the TCRdb copy retains only in-frame clones and omits some. The table includes some 2,000,000 clones, about 94% detected once. Source material: naive CD4+ T cells sorted from blood. As for subset: CD45RA+ positively selected. These receptors were obtained from a man aged 18 to 29 in good health.

Comments on this clone: This CDR3 is also generated by other DNA sequences in the sample. The chain links TRBV5-1 to TRBJ1-2; perhaps TRBD1 as D (5 bases). Germline V CDR1 and CDR2: SGHRS, YFSETQ. This CDR3 has 14 residues. The ends were cut back, 0 bases at V and 3 bases at J, with 9 bases in the middle. DNA of the CDR3: TGCGCCAGCAGCTTGGCCGGGGCTGACTATGGCTACACCTTC. It yields the protein CASSLAGADYGYTF. Supplemented by reference TRBV5-1 and TRBJ1-2, the full variable domain reads KAGVTQTPRYLIKTRGQQVTLSCSPISGHRSVSWYQQTPGQGLQFLFEYFSETQRNKGNFPGRFSGRQFSNSRSEMNVSTLELGDSALYLCASSLAGADYGYTFGSGTRLTVV.

Note on this clone: Different DNA sequences within this sample yield the same CDR3. The gene calls are TRBV5-1 and TRBJ2-3; 7 bases agree with TRBD2. Germline CDR1 and CDR2: SGHRS and YFSETQ. CDR3 length: 15 amino acids. The V gene end was trimmed by 0 bases and the J gene end by 3 bases; junction bases not matched to a gene: 4. The CDR3 here is CASSLEVGGTDTQYF. The CDR3, as DNA: TGCGCCAGCAGCTTGGAGGTGGGAGGGACAGATACGCAGTATTTT.

This clone was counted once. Different DNA sequences within this sample yield the same CDR3. This chain connects TRBV29-1 to TRBJ1-3; D gene ambiguous. This CDR3 contains 12 residues. Germline V gene sequence: CDR1 SQVTM, CDR2 ANQGSEA. The V and J ends lost 4 bases and 0 bases respectively, with 4 bases between them. In DNA form, the CDR3 reads TGCAGCGTTGTCGGCTCTGGAAACACCATATATTTT. Translation: CSVVGSGNTIYF.

V is TRBV28 and J is TRBJ1-3; tentatively, D is TRBD1 (5 bases). Trimming removed 5 bases at V and 0 bases at J, with 11 bases between. CDR1 and CDR2 (germline): MDHEN, SYDVKM. This CDR3 is built from 15 residues. CDR3 DNA sequence: TGTGCCAGCAGTCTACAGGAACGCTCTGGAAACACCATATATTTT. This gives the protein CASSLQERSGNTIYF.

This chain joins TRBV6-5 and TRBJ2-3, with D possibly matching TRBD2 (5 bases). Trimming cost V 5 bases and J 4 bases, with 13 bases left between them. In germline, CDR1 is MNHEY, CDR2 SVGAGI. The CDR3 is 14 amino acids. CDR3: CASSISTGADTQYF. For the CDR3, the DNA is TGTGCCAGCAGTATCAGCACCGGGGCAGATACGCAGTATTTT.

J is TRBJ2-7 and V is TRBV7-3, with D maybe TRBD2 (6 bases). The CDR3 has 15 amino acids. Germline assignment: CDR1 SGHTA and CDR2 FQGTGA. Deletions cut 5 bases from V and 2 bases from J, with 16 bases between. The CDR3 bases are TGTGCCAGCAGCCGGGTGGCGGGGACGACCTACGAGCAGTACTTC. Translating gives CASSRVAGTTYEQYF.

The chain recombines TRBV6-4 with TRBJ2-1; 10 bases match TRBD2. The germline CDR1 and CDR2 sequences are MRHNA and SNTAGT. With V trimmed by 3 bases and J by 5 bases, 7 bases remained unmatched. The CDR3 contains 16 residues. The CDR3 loop is CASSEWWTSGNNEQFF. As DNA, the CDR3 is TGTGCCAGCAGTGAATGGTGGACTAGCGGAAACAATGAGCAGTTCTTC.

This chain joins TRBV7-2 and TRBJ2-7; TRBD1 might be the D (5 bases). Germline assignment: CDR1 SGHTA and CDR2 FQGNSA. V was pared by 7 bases and J by 3 bases, with 19 bases between. The CDR3 consists of 15 residues. The CDR3 loop is CASTLGPGLGYEQYF. The CDR3, as DNA: TGTGCCAGCACCCTGGGGCCGGGTTTGGGCTACGAGCAGTACTTC.

The rearrangement joins TRBV2 to TRBJ2-7; D remains unclear. Trimming stripped 4 bases from V and 5 bases from J, with 3 bases between. The CDR3 consists of 10 residues. The germline V gene has CDR1 SNHLY and CDR2 FYNNEI. The CDR3 DNA is TGTGCCAGCAGTGCCAACGAGCAGTACTTC. Translating it yields CASSANEQYF.

The gene calls are TRBV28 and TRBJ2-1; D ambiguous. CDR1 MDHEN and CDR2 SYDVKM come from the germline V gene. V was shortened by 6 bases and J by 0 bases, with 6 bases between the two germline ends. This CDR3 is 13 amino acids long. The CDR3 region has the DNA TGTGCCAGCAGGGCCAGCTCCTACAATGAGCAGTTCTTC. As protein: CASRASSYNEQFF.

The chain is built from TRBV9 and TRBJ1-6; D uncertain. Germline-derived CDR1 and CDR2 are SGDLS and YYNGEE. CDR3 length: 12 amino acids. Between the trimmed V and J ends, which lost 1 base and 8 bases, there was a span of 4 bases. The CDR3 reads CASSVQDSPLHF. The DNA of the CDR3 is TGTGCCAGCAGCGTACAGGATTCACCCCTCCACTTT. Filled out from reference TRBV9 and TRBJ1-6, the complete variable domain reads DSGVTQTPKHLITATGQRVTLRCSPRSGDLSVYWYQQSLDQGLQFLIQYYNGEERAKGNILERFSAQQFPDLHSELNLSSLELGDSALYFCASSVQDSPLHFGNGTRLTVT.

The chain is built from TRBV25-1 and TRBJ2-7; tentative D call: TRBD1 (5 bases). The ends were cut back, 3 bases at V and 3 bases at J, with 9 bases in the middle. The CDR3 extends over 13 amino acids. CDR1 and CDR2 from the germline V gene are MGHDK and SYGVNS. CDR3 coding DNA: TGTGCCAGCAGTGAGGCAGGGAACTACGAGCAGTACTTC. Translated, it gives CASSEAGNYEQYF.

V usage is TRBV27 and J usage is TRBJ1-5; D gene ambiguous. This CDR3 is built from 15 residues. V lost 5 bases, J lost 4 bases, and 15 bases lay in between. Germline V gives CDR1 MNHEY, CDR2 SMNVEV (reference sequence). The CDR3 reads CASSIPGLGNQPQHF. The CDR3 bases are TGTGCCAGCAGTATTCCGGGGTTGGGAAATCAGCCCCAGCATTTT.